This passage covers 16 T cell receptor beta chains from one sample sequenced in a study of blood T cells in healthy people across ages. A second PCR of roughly 7 to 11 cycles used a sample-barcoded 5' primer and a J-beta primer mix. TCRdb independently ran MiXCR on the 5' RACE reads; one entry per CDR3 protein. The sample holds 600,000 to 850,000 distinct CDR3 sequences, 20% to 25% seen once. These data were likewise used in another study, on T cells of mothers and their children.

The material sequenced was blood. These receptors were collected from a boy aged 5-17 years in good health.

The V call is TRBV3-1, the J call TRBJ2-4, with 7 positions matching TRBD2. J gave up 12 bases and V 5 bases, and 10 bases lay outside the gene matches. Germline V gene lookup returns CDR1 LGHDT and CDR2 YNNKEL (reference sequence). CDR3 length: 13 residues. CDR3 amino acids: CASSFGLDPYQYF. CDR3 DNA: TGTGCCAGCAGCTTCGGACTAGACCCTTATCAGTACTTC.

V usage is TRBV3-1 and J usage is TRBJ2-3; TRBD2 aligns across 13 bases. V dropped 6 bases and J dropped 2; count of bases not matched to a gene: 5. CDR3 length equals 16 residues. Per the germline V gene, CDR1 is LGHDT and CDR2 is YNNKEL (reference sequence). The CDR3 region is CASRRTSGGPTDTQYF. The CDR3 DNA sequence: TGTGCCAGCAGGAGGACTAGCGGGGGCCCCACAGATACGCAGTATTTT.

The chain recombines TRBV7-9 with TRBJ2-5; 10 bases map to TRBD1. The J call could be wrong; TRBJ2-1 is a better fit for the DNA end. The germline V gene has CDR1 SEHNR and CDR2 FQNEAQ (reference sequence). This CDR3 comprises 13 residues. The CDR3 reads CASSLRQGAEQFF. The CDR3 DNA reads TGTGCCAGCAGCTTGAGACAGGGGGCTGAGCAGTTCTTC.

The chain employs TRBV20-1 and TRBJ2-7; tentative D call: TRBD1 (6 bases). V lost 4 bases and J lost 6, with 28 bases in between. Germline CDR1 and CDR2: DFQATT and SNEGSKA (reference sequence). The CDR3 length is 17 residues. The CDR3 loop is CSATSRSFQGLATEQYF. As DNA, the CDR3 is TGCAGTGCTACATCTCGTTCTTTTCAGGGGCTGGCTACCGAGCAGTACTTC.

The chain uses TRBV10-3 and TRBJ2-6; D remains ambiguous. This CDR3 comprises 17 residues. The V end was cut by 3 bases, the J end by 0 bases, with 12 bases between. The V gene's germline CDR1 is ENHRY and CDR2 SYGVKD. In DNA form, the CDR3 reads TGTGCCATCAGTGAACGGCAGGACCCCTCTGGGGCCAACGTCCTGACTTTC. This codes for CAISERQDPSGANVLTF.

This chain joins TRBV12-3 or TRBV12-4 and TRBJ2-1; 7 bases map to TRBD1. The CDR3 spans 14 residues. After removal of 2 bases from V and 9 bases from J, the junction contained 7 bases not matched to a gene. CDR3 sequence: CASSLRAKGAEQFF. For the CDR3, the DNA is TGTGCCAGCAGTTTAAGAGCGAAGGGGGCTGAGCAGTTCTTC.

The J gene is TRBJ2-5, the V gene TRBV5-1; D gene ambiguous. The length of the CDR3 is 14 residues. CDR1 is SGHRS and CDR2 is YFSETQ in the germline V gene. Trimming removed 0 bases from V and 1 base from J, with 7 bases in between. The CDR3 DNA follows: TGCGCCAGCAGCTTGGGGGTTTCCCAAGAGACCCAGTACTTC. Translated, it gives CASSLGVSQETQYF.

J is TRBJ2-5 and V is TRBV12-3 or TRBV12-4; D tentatively reads TRBD1 or TRBD2 (5 bases each). Gene TRBJ2-7 matches the end of the DNA better, so the J call may be wrong. This CDR3 contains 13 residues. The CDR3 DNA reads as TGTGCCAGCAGTCGGGACCAACCCTACGAGCAGTACTTC. This encodes CASSRDQPYEQYF.

The V call is TRBV29-1, the J call TRBJ2-2; 9 nucleotides match TRBD1. The CDR3 runs 14 residues. CDR1 and CDR2 (germline): SQVTM, ANQGSEA. The CDR3 is CSFRDRDNTGELFF. For the CDR3, the DNA is TGCAGTTTCCGGGACAGGGATAACACCGGGGAGCTGTTTTTT.

The V and J genes are TRBV12-3 or TRBV12-4 and TRBJ2-1; D is perhaps TRBD2 (7 bases). CDR3 size: 13 residues. V was cut by 7 bases and J by 9 bases, with 16 bases left in between. The CDR3, as DNA: TGTGCCAGCACCGGACTAGGGGGAGGTGAGCAGTTCTTC. The encoded protein is CASTGLGGGEQFF.

The chain couples TRBV12-3 or TRBV12-4 to TRBJ1-2, with 7 nucleotides matching TRBD1. The CDR3 consists of 15 residues. V trimming: 3 bases; J trimming: 11 bases; junction bases outside the gene matches: 15. CDR3 amino acids: CASSFQAGGLVGYTF. The CDR3 DNA reads TGTGCCAGCAGTTTCCAGGCAGGGGGTCTCGTCGGTTACACCTTC.

The V call is TRBV2, the J call TRBJ2-5, with 7 positions matching TRBD2. The assigned J gene may be wrong: the sequence end matches TRBJ2-7 better. CDR3 length: 14 residues. In germline, CDR1 is SNHLY, CDR2 FYNNEI. The CDR3 loop reads CASSASGQDYEQYF. The CDR3 DNA reads TGTGCCAGCAGCGCTAGCGGTCAAGACTACGAGCAGTACTTC.

The chain has TRBV20-1 and TRBJ2-5, with 8 bases matching TRBD2. The end of the DNA fits TRBJ2-7 better, so the J call may be wrong. The CDR3 is 13 amino acids. Germline V CDR1 and CDR2: DFQATT, SNEGSKA (reference sequence). CDR3 nucleotides: TGCAGTGCACCGAGACGGGGGGGCTACGAGCAGTACTTC. Protein product: CSAPRRGGYEQYF.

In this sample, this clonotype turned up many times. The chain employs TRBV29-1 and TRBJ2-5; TRBD2 matches 11 bases. Per the germline V gene, CDR1 is SQVTM and CDR2 is ANQGSEA. This CDR3 is 15 amino acids long. Unmatched junction bases numbered 10, after V lost 6 bases and J lost 4 bases. DNA of the CDR3: TGCAGCGTCCTTGAACTAGCGGGAGAGAGAGAGACCCAGTACTTC. Translated: CSVLELAGERETQYF.

This clonotype has only a few counts. This chain connects TRBV6-2 or TRBV6-3 to TRBJ2-5, with TRBD2 identical over 7 bases. Trimming cost V 0 bases and J 2 bases; bases outside gene matches: 3. The CDR3 totals 15 residues. The germline V gene has CDR1 MNHEY and CDR2 SVGEGT. CDR3 region: CASSYSSGGQETQYF. The CDR3 coding sequence is TGTGCCAGCAGTTACTCGTCGGGGGGACAAGAGACCCAGTACTTC.

This clonotype was seen more than once but under ten times. For the CDR3, the DNA is TGCAGCGTTGAAATCCACAGGCAAGACACTGAAGCTTTCTTT. Its protein product is CSVEIHRQDTEAFF. The rearrangement uses TRBV29-1 and TRBJ1-1; the D gene is possibly TRBD1 (5 bases). Deletions cut 2 bases from V and 3 bases from J, with 13 bases between. The CDR3 covers 14 residues. CDR1 is SQVTM, CDR2 ANQGSEA, per germline.